The 25 T cell receptor beta chains below all came from one sample that was sequenced in a study of CD8+ T cells in alopecia areata. Sample treatment: oral pan-JAK inhibitor, 5-10 mg twice daily. cDNA prepared by RNA extraction and subsequent reverse transcription served as the template for sequencing. Libraries were prepared by immunoSEQ multiplex PCR; TCRdb keeps only in-frame clonotypes and omits some of them. The data hold under 350,000 clones, with over 45% observed a single time. This material consisted of CD4+ T cells sorted from blood, taken at week 24, from a patient treated with tofacitinib. The receptors were gathered from a human donor with alopecia areata.

The rearrangement joins TRBV30 to TRBJ2-5; 8 positions agree with TRBD2. The trim removed 3 bases at V and 1 base at J, leaving 7 bases unmatched. Germline V gene data show CDR1 as GTSNPN and CDR2 as SVGIG (reference sequence). This CDR3 has 15 amino acids. The CDR3 DNA reads TGTGCCTGGAGGAATAGCGGGGCCGTCCAAGAGACCCAGTACTTC. Encoded protein: CAWRNSGAVQETQYF.

The rearrangement uses TRBV2 and TRBJ1-5, with a weak D call TRBD1 (5 bases). Per germline, CDR1 SNHLY and CDR2 FYNNEI. This CDR3 comprises 14 residues. The V and J ends lost 6 bases and 2 bases respectively, with 11 bases between them. Here the CDR3 reads CASSGPRGNQPQHF. The CDR3 DNA reads as TGTGCCAGCAGCGGACCCAGGGGCAATCAGCCCCAGCATTTT.

This clone has just a few counts. The V and J genes are TRBV28 and TRBJ2-3; tentative D call: TRBD2 (7 bases). The CDR3 spans 16 residues. Trimming shortened V by 8 bases and J by 3 bases, and 21 bases separated the two germline ends. Germline V gene lookup returns CDR1 MDHEN and CDR2 SYDVKM. Here the CDR3 reads CASVAHRGAGTDTQYF. In DNA, the CDR3 is TGTGCCAGCGTTGCCCATCGGGGGGCTGGGACAGATACGCAGTATTTT.

This clone was counted only a few times. The chain employs TRBV5-6 and TRBJ1-6, with D perhaps matching TRBD1 (6 bases). Looked up from germline, CDR1 is SGHDT and CDR2 is YYEEEE. The V gene lost 6 bases and the J gene lost 0 bases, with 13 bases spanning the gap. This CDR3 is 16 amino acids long. The CDR3, as DNA: TGTGCCAGCACCACGGACAGCCTCTCCTATAATTCACCCCTCCACTTT. Amino acids: CASTTDSLSYNSPLHF.

Only one count was recorded for this clone. The rearrangement links TRBV18 to TRBJ1-1; 7 bases map to TRBD1. The CDR3 sequence is 13 residues long. Germline CDR1 KGHSH, CDR2 LQKENI. With 3 bases clipped from V and 4 bases from J, the junction kept 2 bases outside the gene matches. For the CDR3, the DNA is TGTGCCAGCTCACCGGGACAGAGCACTGAAGCTTTCTTT. Encoded protein: CASSPGQSTEAFF.

This clone was picked up a small number of times. This sequence joins TRBV5-4 and TRBJ1-1; D not certain. Germline values: CDR1 SGHNT, CDR2 YYREEE (reference sequence). Trimming took 1 base from V and 1 from J, leaving 5 bases between them. CDR3 length: 13 residues. CDR3 DNA: TGTGCCAGCAGCTTGACCAGGAACACTGAAGCTTTCTTT. This gives the protein CASSLTRNTEAFF.

This clone was counted between two and nine times. This chain joins TRBV7-9 and TRBJ1-1; D is unclear. Germline V gives CDR1 SEHNR, CDR2 FQNEAQ (reference sequence). V was cut by 2 bases and J by 5 bases, with 6 bases left in between. This CDR3 comprises 12 residues. CDR3 amino acids: CASSLPGTEAFF. For the CDR3, the DNA is TGTGCCAGCAGCTTACCGGGGACTGAAGCTTTCTTT.

This clone was seen a single time. The chain recombines TRBV30 with TRBJ2-2; D is unresolved. The germline V gene has CDR1 GTSNPN and CDR2 SVGIG (reference sequence). V lost 2 bases, J lost 0 bases, and 7 bases lay in between. This CDR3 comprises 14 residues. CDR3 residues: CAWSRQTNTGELFF. In nucleotides, the CDR3 is TGTGCCTGGAGTAGGCAAACGAACACCGGGGAGCTGTTTTTT.

This clone was found a few times. The J gene is TRBJ1-1, the V gene TRBV30; D remains unclear. The V gene's germline CDR1 is GTSNPN and CDR2 SVGIG (reference sequence). This CDR3 is 12 amino acids long. V was trimmed by 5 bases and J by 7 bases, leaving 14 bases between them. The CDR3 sequence is CAWGRGSDEAFF. CDR3 bases: TGTGCCTGGGGTCGAGGGTCCGATGAAGCTTTCTTT.

The chain uses TRBV7-2 and TRBJ1-2; maybe TRBD1 (6 bases). The CDR3 is 17 residues long. Germline-derived CDR1 and CDR2 are SGHTA and FQGNSA. Deletions cut 1 base from V and 0 bases from J, with 15 bases between. DNA for the CDR3: TGTGCCAGCAGCTTAGGATCCGGGACACCAGCTAACTATGGCTACACCTTC. It encodes CASSLGSGTPANYGYTF.

This chain joins TRBV6-6 and TRBJ1-5; D remains ambiguous. Germline V gene lookup returns CDR1 MNHNY and CDR2 SVGAGI (reference sequence). The CDR3 contains 14 residues. Between the trimmed V and J ends, which lost 2 bases and 3 bases, there was a span of 8 bases. The CDR3, as DNA: TGTGCCAGCAGTTACAGCCAGAACAATCAGCCCCAGCATTTT. Translating gives CASSYSQNNQPQHF.

V and J are TRBV4-1 and TRBJ2-5; TRBD1 agrees at 8 bases. Germline CDR1 is MGHRA and CDR2 is YSYEKL. V trimming: 3 bases; J trimming: 1 base; junction bases outside the gene matches: 7. The CDR3 sequence is 16 residues long. In DNA, the CDR3 is TGCGCCAGCAGCCAGGTTACAGGGGGGATCCAAGAGACCCAGTACTTC. It specifies CASSQVTGGIQETQYF.

The V and J genes are TRBV6-6 and TRBJ1-1, with unresolved D. Germline CDR1 is MNHNY and CDR2 is SVGAGI (reference sequence). The V end was cut by 10 bases, the J end by 5 bases, with 17 bases between. The CDR3 loop spans 13 amino acids. The chain's CDR3 is CATRGTWWTEAFF. The CDR3 DNA follows: TGTGCCACCCGGGGAACTTGGTGGACTGAAGCTTTCTTT.

DNA of the CDR3: TGTGCCAGCAACAGGAACACTGAAGCTTTCTTT. It translates to CASNRNTEAFF. This chain uses TRBV25-1 with TRBJ1-1; D not resolved. V was cut by 7 bases and J by 1 base, with 4 bases left in between. There are 11 residues in the CDR3. CDR1 is MGHDK, CDR2 SYGVNS, per germline.

This sequence joins TRBV6-5 and TRBJ2-5; 7 bases line up with TRBD2. CDR3 size: 13 residues. Unmatched junction bases numbered 4, after V lost 4 bases and J lost 5 bases. Germline CDR1 MNHEY, CDR2 SVGAGI. The CDR3 spells CASSWGLTETQYF. CDR3 DNA sequence: TGTGCCAGCAGTTGGGGACTAACTGAGACCCAGTACTTC.

This clone was seen a few times. The V call is TRBV5-4, the J call TRBJ2-3; TRBD1 agrees at 7 bases. The CDR3 is 15 amino acids. J gave up 2 bases and V 4 bases, and 7 bases lay outside the gene matches. Germline values: CDR1 SGHNT, CDR2 YYREEE (reference sequence). Here the CDR3 DNA reads TGTGCCAGCAGCACGGTGACAGGGTACACAGATACGCAGTATTTT. It codes for CASSTVTGYTDTQYF.

The V gene is TRBV4-1, the J gene TRBJ2-7; TRBD2 might be the D (5 bases). The CDR3 runs to 16 residues. Deletions cut 2 bases from V and 5 bases from J, with 19 bases between. In germline, CDR1 is MGHRA, CDR2 YSYEKL. The CDR3 DNA follows: TGCGCCAGCAGCCAAATCTTTCTCAGAGCGGTTAACGAGCAGTACTTC. It is translated as CASSQIFLRAVNEQYF.

This clone was counted a few times. The chain has TRBV19 and TRBJ2-3; 10 bases are a match to TRBD2. V shed 7 bases, J shed 6 bases, and the junction held 19 bases outside the gene matches. Per the germline V gene, CDR1 is LNHDA and CDR2 is SQIVND (reference sequence). This CDR3 spans 18 amino acids. The chain's CDR3 is CASTESPLAGGLPDTQYF. DNA of the CDR3: TGTGCCAGTACCGAATCCCCCTTAGCGGGGGGCCTGCCGGATACGCAGTATTTT.

In its sample, this clone was seen once. The chain carries TRBV29-1 and TRBJ2-7; 7 nucleotides match TRBD2. The CDR3 covers 17 residues. Germline trimming cut 5 bases from V and 1 base from J; bases unmatched to any gene: 17. The germline gives CDR1 SQVTM, CDR2 ANQGSEA. CDR3 sequence (DNA): TGCAGCGTTTGGGGGGGACCAGGTGGGCTTACGTCCTACGAGCAGTACTTC. It is translated as CSVWGGPGGLTSYEQYF.

This clone was recorded a few times. The chain recombines TRBV5-1 with TRBJ1-6; D unclear. With 4 bases removed from V and 8 bases from J, the gap between germline ends came to 19 bases. CDR1 is SGHRS, CDR2 YFSETQ, per germline. The CDR3 loop spans 16 amino acids. CDR3 residues: CASSIRALRKDSPLHF. For the CDR3, the DNA is TGCGCCAGCAGCATCCGGGCCCTCCGGAAAGATTCACCCCTCCACTTT.

This clone turned up a few times. The chain couples TRBV30 to TRBJ2-7; D is possibly TRBD1 or TRBD2 (5 bases each). The CDR3 sequence is 13 residues long. V was cut by 4 bases and J by 3 bases, with 13 bases left in between. Germline values: CDR1 GTSNPN, CDR2 SVGIG (reference sequence). The CDR3 DNA follows: TGTGCCTGGATCCCAGGGAGCGACTACGAGCAGTACTTC. Protein product: CAWIPGSDYEQYF. Based on the CDR3 plus reference TRBV30 and TRBJ2-7, the full variable domain is SQTIHQWPATLVQPVGSPLSLECTVEGTSNPNLYWYRQAAGRGLQLLFYSVGIGQISSEVPQNLSASRPQDRQFILSSKKLLLSDSGFYLCAWIPGSDYEQYFGPGTRLTVT.

In regard to this clone: The sample has other DNA sequences that encode this CDR3 too. J is TRBJ2-5 and V is TRBV2; the D is unclear. Germline V gene data show CDR1 as SNHLY and CDR2 as FYNNEI. This CDR3 spans 13 amino acids. V was clipped by 3 bases and J by 0 bases, with 5 bases between them. CDR3 residues: CASSERYQETQYF. In DNA, the CDR3 is TGTGCCAGCAGTGAGAGGTACCAAGAGACCCAGTACTTC.

This clone was counted a single time. The CDR3 loop is CASSLVGLSHEQYF. The CDR3 nucleotides are TGTGCCAGCAGTTTGGTGGGACTAAGCCACGAGCAGTACTTC. This chain connects TRBV28 to TRBJ2-7; 7 bases are a match to TRBD2. The CDR3 is 14 residues long. Germline CDR1 is MDHEN and CDR2 is SYDVKM. V shed 3 bases, J shed 5 bases, and the junction held 7 bases outside the gene matches.

The chain uses TRBV11-2 and TRBJ2-3; D call uncertain. V was clipped by 5 bases and J by 2 bases, with 14 bases between them. The CDR3 sequence is 15 residues long. Germline CDR1 reads SGHAT; CDR2 reads FQNNGV. CDR3 amino acids: CASSAEVYTTDTQYF. In nucleotides, the CDR3 is TGTGCCAGCAGCGCCGAGGTGTATACCACAGATACGCAGTATTTT. Combining the CDR3 with reference TRBV11-2 and TRBJ2-3 gives the whole variable domain EAGVAQSPRYKIIEKRQSVAFWCNPISGHATLYWYQQILGQGPKLLIQFQNNGVVDDSQLPKDRFSAERLKGVDSTLKIQPAKLEDSAVYLCASSAEVYTTDTQYFGPGTRLTVL.

V is TRBV27 and J is TRBJ1-1; the D gene is possibly TRBD1 (5 bases). The CDR3 runs 15 residues. Trimming pared 5 bases from V and 1 base from J, leaving 14 bases between. CDR1 and CDR2 from the germline V gene are MNHEY and SMNVEV (reference sequence). CDR3 bases: TGTGCCAGCAGTCCTCGGCCCGACAGGAACACTGAAGCTTTCTTT. Translation: CASSPRPDRNTEAFF.